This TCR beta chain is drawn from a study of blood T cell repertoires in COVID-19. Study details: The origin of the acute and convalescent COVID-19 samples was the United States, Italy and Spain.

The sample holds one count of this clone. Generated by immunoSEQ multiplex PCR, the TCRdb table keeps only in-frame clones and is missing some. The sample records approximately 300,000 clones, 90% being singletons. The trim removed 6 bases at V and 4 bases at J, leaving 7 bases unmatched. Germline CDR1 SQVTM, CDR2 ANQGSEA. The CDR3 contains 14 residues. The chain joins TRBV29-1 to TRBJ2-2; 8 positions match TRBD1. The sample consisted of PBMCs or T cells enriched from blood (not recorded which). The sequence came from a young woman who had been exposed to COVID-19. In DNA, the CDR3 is TGCAGCGTCGAGGCAGGGGGCCGCACCGGGGAGCTGTTTTTT. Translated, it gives CSVEAGGRTGELFF.